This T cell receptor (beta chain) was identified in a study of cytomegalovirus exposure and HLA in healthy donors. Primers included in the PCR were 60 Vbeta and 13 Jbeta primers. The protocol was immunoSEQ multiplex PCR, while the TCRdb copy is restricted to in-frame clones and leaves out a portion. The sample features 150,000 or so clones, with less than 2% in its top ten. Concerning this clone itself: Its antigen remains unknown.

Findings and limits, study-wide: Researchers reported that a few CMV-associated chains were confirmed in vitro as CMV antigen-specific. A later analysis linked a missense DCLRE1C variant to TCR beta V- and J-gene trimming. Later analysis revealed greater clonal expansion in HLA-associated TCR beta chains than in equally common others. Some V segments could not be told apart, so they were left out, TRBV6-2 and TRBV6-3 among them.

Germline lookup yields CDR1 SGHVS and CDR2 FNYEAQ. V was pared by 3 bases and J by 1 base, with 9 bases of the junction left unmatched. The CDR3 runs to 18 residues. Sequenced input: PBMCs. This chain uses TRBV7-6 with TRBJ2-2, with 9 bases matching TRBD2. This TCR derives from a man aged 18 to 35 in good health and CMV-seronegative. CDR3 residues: CASSFGSSGALNTGELFF. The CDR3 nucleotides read TGTGCCAGCAGCTTTGGGTCTAGCGGGGCCCTGAACACCGGGGAGCTGTTTTTT.